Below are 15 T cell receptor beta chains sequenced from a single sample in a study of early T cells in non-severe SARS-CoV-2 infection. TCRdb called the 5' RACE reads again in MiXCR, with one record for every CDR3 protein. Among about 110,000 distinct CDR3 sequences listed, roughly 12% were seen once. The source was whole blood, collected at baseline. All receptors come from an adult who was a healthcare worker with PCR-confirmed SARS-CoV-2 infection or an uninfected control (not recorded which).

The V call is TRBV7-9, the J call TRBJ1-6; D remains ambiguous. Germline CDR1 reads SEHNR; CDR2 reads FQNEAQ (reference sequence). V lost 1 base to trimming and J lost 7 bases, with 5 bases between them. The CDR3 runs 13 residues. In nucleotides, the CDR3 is TGTGCCAGCAGCTTAGAAGTGAATTCACCCCTCCACTTT. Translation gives CASSLEVNSPLHF.

CDR3 sequence reads: CASSYQAGEAFF. DNA for the CDR3: TGTGCCAGCAGCTATCAGGCCGGCGAAGCTTTCTTT. V and J are TRBV6-5 and TRBJ1-1; the D is unclear. The CDR3 is made up of 12 amino acids. Trimming removed 6 bases from V and 8 bases from J, with 13 bases in between. Germline lookup yields CDR1 MNHEY and CDR2 SVGAGI.

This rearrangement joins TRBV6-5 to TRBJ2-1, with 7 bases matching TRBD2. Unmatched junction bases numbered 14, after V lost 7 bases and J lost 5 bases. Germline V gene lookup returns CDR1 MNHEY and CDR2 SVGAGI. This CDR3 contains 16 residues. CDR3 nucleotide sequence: TGTGCCAGCACCATGTTGGGGCGGGAGAAAGACAATGAGCAGTTCTTC. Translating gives CASTMLGREKDNEQFF.

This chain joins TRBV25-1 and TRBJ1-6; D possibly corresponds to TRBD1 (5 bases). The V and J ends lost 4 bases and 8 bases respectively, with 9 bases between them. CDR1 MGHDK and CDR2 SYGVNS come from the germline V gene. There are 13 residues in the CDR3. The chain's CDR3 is CASSALGDSPLHF. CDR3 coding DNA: TGTGCCAGCAGTGCCCTAGGGGATTCACCCCTCCACTTT.

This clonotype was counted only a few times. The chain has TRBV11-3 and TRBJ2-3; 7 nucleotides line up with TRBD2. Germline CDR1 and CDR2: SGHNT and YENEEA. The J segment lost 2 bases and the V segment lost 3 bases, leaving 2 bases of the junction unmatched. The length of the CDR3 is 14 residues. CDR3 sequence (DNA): TGTGCCAGCAGCTTGAGCGGGGACACAGATACGCAGTATTTT. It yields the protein CASSLSGDTDTQYF.

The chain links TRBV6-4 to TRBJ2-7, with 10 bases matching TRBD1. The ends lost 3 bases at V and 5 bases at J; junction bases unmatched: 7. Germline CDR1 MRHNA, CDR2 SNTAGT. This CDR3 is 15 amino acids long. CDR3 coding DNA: TGTGCCAGCAGTGAACAGACAGGGGGCCTCGACGAGCAGTACTTC. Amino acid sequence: CASSEQTGGLDEQYF.

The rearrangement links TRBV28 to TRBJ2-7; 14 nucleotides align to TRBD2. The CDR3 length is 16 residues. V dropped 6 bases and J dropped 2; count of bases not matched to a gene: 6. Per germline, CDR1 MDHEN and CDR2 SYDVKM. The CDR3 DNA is TGTGCCAGCAGCCCGGGACTAGCGGGAGTTGCCTACGAGCAGTACTTC. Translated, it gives CASSPGLAGVAYEQYF.

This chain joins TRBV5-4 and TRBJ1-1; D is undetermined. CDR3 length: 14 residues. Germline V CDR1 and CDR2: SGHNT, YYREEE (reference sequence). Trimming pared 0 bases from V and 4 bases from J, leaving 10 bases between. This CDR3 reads CASSLARAGTEAFF. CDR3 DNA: TGTGCCAGCAGCTTGGCCAGAGCGGGCACTGAAGCTTTCTTT.

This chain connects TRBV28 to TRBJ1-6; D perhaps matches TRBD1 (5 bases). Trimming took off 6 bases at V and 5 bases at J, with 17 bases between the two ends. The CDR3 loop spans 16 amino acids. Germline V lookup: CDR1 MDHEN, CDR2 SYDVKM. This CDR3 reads CASSQLTLQDNSPLHF. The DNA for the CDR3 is TGTGCCAGCAGCCAACTCACGTTACAGGATAATTCACCCCTCCACTTT.

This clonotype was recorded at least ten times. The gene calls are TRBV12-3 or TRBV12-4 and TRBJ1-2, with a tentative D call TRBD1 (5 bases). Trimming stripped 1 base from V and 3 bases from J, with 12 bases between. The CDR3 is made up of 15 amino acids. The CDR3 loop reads CASSLGVRGDYGYTF. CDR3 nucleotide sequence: TGTGCCAGCAGTTTAGGTGTCCGGGGGGACTATGGCTACACCTTC.

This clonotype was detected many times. CDR3 residues: CASSSPEGVLDTQYF. The CDR3 region has the DNA TGTGCCAGCTCATCGCCCGAGGGGGTTTTAGATACGCAGTATTTT. This chain uses TRBV27 with TRBJ2-3; possibly TRBD1 for D (6 bases). CDR1 MNHEY and CDR2 SMNVEV come from the germline V gene (reference sequence). The CDR3 is 15 amino acids. Trimming removed 8 bases from V and 5 bases from J, with 20 bases in between.

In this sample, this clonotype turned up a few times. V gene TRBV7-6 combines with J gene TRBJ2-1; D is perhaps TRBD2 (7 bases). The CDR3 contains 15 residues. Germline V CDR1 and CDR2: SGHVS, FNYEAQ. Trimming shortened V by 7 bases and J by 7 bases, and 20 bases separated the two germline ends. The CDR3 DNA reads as TGTGCCAGCAAACCCCGCGGGGGCGTCTTAAATGAGCAGTTCTTC. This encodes CASKPRGGVLNEQFF.

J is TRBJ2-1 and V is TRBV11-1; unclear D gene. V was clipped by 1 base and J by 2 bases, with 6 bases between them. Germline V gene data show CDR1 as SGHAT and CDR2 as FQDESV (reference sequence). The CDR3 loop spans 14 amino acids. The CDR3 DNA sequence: TGTGCCAGCAGCTTAGTTGCGGCCTACAATGAGCAGTTCTTC. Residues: CASSLVAAYNEQFF.

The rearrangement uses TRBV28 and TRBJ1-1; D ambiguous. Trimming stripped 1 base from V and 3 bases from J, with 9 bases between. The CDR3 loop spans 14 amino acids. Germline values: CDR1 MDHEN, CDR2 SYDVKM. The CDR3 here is CASSLFVKDTEAFF. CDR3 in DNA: TGTGCCAGCAGTTTATTCGTGAAGGACACTGAAGCTTTCTTT.

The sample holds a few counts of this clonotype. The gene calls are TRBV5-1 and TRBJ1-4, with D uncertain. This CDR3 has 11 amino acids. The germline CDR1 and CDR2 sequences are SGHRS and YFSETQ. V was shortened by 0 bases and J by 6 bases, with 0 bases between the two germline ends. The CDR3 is CASSLDEKLFF. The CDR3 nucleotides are TGCGCCAGCAGCTTGGATGAAAAACTGTTTTTT.